This TCR beta chain emerged from a study of blood T cells in healthy people across ages (dated by TCRdb to about 2015). Background for the entire study: Template switching captured roughly one uniquely barcoded TCR beta cDNA molecule per two T cells in model experiments. To track age-related changes in TCR beta repertoire diversity, the study relied on deep sequencing normalized with unique cDNA molecular identifiers. The donors were split into four age groups: young (average about 15 years), middle-aged (more than 35), aged (roughly 68) and long-lived (approximately 80). To avoid experimental bias, donors of different ages were randomly spread across the sequencing lanes. The study analyzed two additional independent replicas of 1 million unique cDNA reads from the same blood draw for two donors, one aged 18 to 29 and one aged 80 or older.

Paper-wide results and their limitations: Estimates of total diversity based on one million sequenced T cells were regarded as lower bounds and as underestimates. Observed TCR beta diversity per million T cells fell roughly linearly with age, and a significant reduction was already apparent by age around 40. Compared with the aged group, the long-lived group had more naive CD4+ T cells, fewer expanded clones and increased TCR diversity, suggesting age selection. Because profiling used bulk unsorted PBMCs, naive and antigen-experienced compartments could not be compared conclusively. The percentage of naive T cells measured by flow cytometry correlated strongly with observed TCR beta diversity. Donor CMV infection status was unknown, potentially confounding age-related changes in expanded clonotypes.

The method behind the library was 5' RACE. Sequencing relied on an Illumina HiSeq 2500. A second roughly 7 to 12 cycle PCR used a sample-barcoded 5' primer and a J-beta primer mix. A template-switch 5' adaptor carrying 12 random nucleotides introduced a unique molecular identifier onto each TCR beta cDNA molecule. At least 2.5 million CDR3-containing paired-end reads were obtained from each sample. The Mint cDNA synthesis kit, primed by a TRBC-specific oligonucleotide, was used to synthesize first-strand cDNA from all RNA. After uracil-DNA glycosylase treatment, a first 18-cycle PCR used universal primers M1SS and BC2_uni_R on all cDNA. Under the source paper's analysis protocol: For normalization, 1 million high-quality reads, each with a distinct molecular identifier, were randomly selected from each sample. Reads sharing molecular identifiers were discarded rather than binned into consensus sequences. CDR3 identification, clonotype clustering and error correction used MiTCR with a Q25 quality threshold and the strictest error-elimination algorithm. A nonparametric unseen species model with Euler transformation was used to estimate a lower bound on total TCR beta diversity. Using fastp trimming at Q25 and MiXCR clonotype assembly, TCRdb reanalyzed the public sequencing data and kept in-frame beta chains. One record per CDR3 amino acid sequence lists the most common genes and DNA. The V and J calls and clone size come from TCRdb's table, not from the authors' own analysis. This sample is represented by 850,000 to 1,300,000 distinct CDR3 sequences; under 45% of them were singletons. The ten largest clones add up to approximately 20% of the sample.

The 39 donors, aged 6 to 90 years, were systemically healthy Caucasian individuals from Russia. Each donor gave about 9.7 milliliters of peripheral blood, drawn into EDTA-treated Vacutainer tubes. PBMCs were isolated by Ficoll-Paque density-gradient centrifugation, with at least 7 million obtained per sample. Total RNA was extracted from PBMCs with Trizol reagent, with at least 6 micrograms obtained per sample. The percentages of naive CD45RAhigh/CD27high T cells were determined by flow cytometry on a PBMC aliquot from every donor. The germline V gene yields SGHDN for CDR1 and FVKESK for CDR2. V and J lose 0 bases and 7 bases, and a span of 16 bases separates them. The CDR3 holds 16 amino acids from the cysteine to the phenylalanine. CDR3 DNA is the only sequence kept; it has 48 bases, read in frame from the first base. Regarding this clonotype: This clone's antigen is unknown. No base qualities exist here, and no much larger clone lies one base off it.

This clonotype was obtained from a woman aged 55-70 years in good health. The sequence joins TRBV14 to TRBJ2-1; TRBD2 is perhaps the D gene, given 5 matching bases. Sequencing input: blood. Read as DNA, the sequence is TGTGCCAGCAGCCAAGATCTAGCTGGATACGGTAATGAGCAGTTCTTC. It encodes CASSQDLAGYGNEQFF.